The 29 T cell receptor beta chains below were found in one sample sequenced in a study of blood T cell repertoires in COVID-19. Produced via immunoSEQ multiplex PCR; TCRdb's table is partial and in-frame only. The sample contains tens of thousands of clones, more than 75% of which appear only once. Material: peripheral blood. These receptors were collected from a woman of 80 years or more with active COVID-19.

This clone was counted a few times. The rearrangement uses TRBV19 and TRBJ2-3; 15 bases are shared with TRBD2. The V gene end was trimmed by 4 bases and the J gene end by 2 bases; junction bases not matched to a gene: 4. The CDR3 covers 17 residues. CDR1 and CDR2 (germline): LNHDA, SQIVND (reference sequence). The CDR3 protein is CASSSGLAGGPTDTQYF. The CDR3 DNA is TGTGCCAGTAGTAGTGGACTAGCGGGAGGGCCCACAGATACGCAGTATTTT.

V usage is TRBV5-4 and J usage is TRBJ2-5; TRBD2 is a possible D gene (5 bases). Germline assignment: CDR1 SGHNT and CDR2 YYREEE (reference sequence). The V end lost 4 bases, the J end lost 1 base, and 23 bases lay between the germline ends. The CDR3 is 18 amino acids. The CDR3 sequence: CASSPSSRGAASQETQYF. The CDR3 nucleotides are TGTGCCAGCAGCCCCTCCTCTCGGGGAGCGGCCTCCCAAGAGACCCAGTACTTC.

The count of this clone is one. The sample holds other DNA sequences that translate to the same CDR3. The chain joins TRBV5-6 to TRBJ2-2; no reliable D call. The germline V and J ends were trimmed by 4 bases and 3 bases, with 7 bases remaining between them. Germline CDR1 reads SGHDT; CDR2 reads YYEEEE. This CDR3 region has 13 residues. CDR3 bases: TGTGCCAGCAGCAGACTTCACACCGGGGAGCTGTTTTTT. Its translation is CASSRLHTGELFF.

This sequence joins TRBV5-5 and TRBJ1-2; maybe TRBD1 (5 bases). Trimming removed 5 bases from V and 2 bases from J, with 13 bases in between. CDR3 length: 14 amino acids. Germline loops: CDR1 SGHKS, CDR2 YYEKEE (reference sequence). CDR3 bases: TGTGCCAGCAGGTATAGTGACAGCAACTATGGCTACACCTTC. Amino acids: CASRYSDSNYGYTF.

This clone has a handful of counts. The chain is built from TRBV2 and TRBJ1-5, with D tentatively TRBD1 (6 bases). The V gene lost 3 bases and the J gene lost 3 bases, with 12 bases spanning the gap. Germline V gene sequence: CDR1 SNHLY, CDR2 FYNNEI. This CDR3 spans 15 amino acids. CDR3 in amino acids: CASSDATGNNQPQHF. The DNA of the CDR3 is TGTGCCAGCAGTGACGCGACAGGAAACAATCAGCCCCAGCATTTT.

The chain recombines TRBV20-1 with TRBJ1-1; 8 bases map to TRBD1. The germline CDR1 and CDR2 sequences are DFQATT and SNEGSKA (reference sequence). CDR3 length: 17 residues. Unmatched junction bases numbered 16, after V lost 3 bases and J lost 4 bases. CDR3 amino acids: CSASRETGVKRTTEAFF. CDR3 DNA: TGCAGTGCTAGTCGGGAGACAGGGGTCAAAAGGACCACTGAAGCTTTCTTT.

This chain joins TRBV28 and TRBJ1-1, with D possibly TRBD1 on 6 matching bases. The germline CDR1 and CDR2 sequences are MDHEN and SYDVKM. Trimming left V 5 bases short and J 0 bases short, with 16 bases between. The CDR3 totals 16 residues. CDR3 protein: CASSAAGTQMNTEAFF. The CDR3, as DNA: TGTGCCAGCAGTGCCGCCGGGACACAGATGAACACTGAAGCTTTCTTT.

The chain couples TRBV10-3 to TRBJ2-2, with 10 bases matching TRBD1. The germline gives CDR1 ENHRY, CDR2 SYGVKD. The CDR3 spans 16 residues. Trimming at V came to 8 bases and at J to 6 bases, leaving 12 bases not matched to a gene. The CDR3 spells CAIFADRGRLAGELFF. CDR3 in DNA: TGTGCCATCTTCGCGGACAGGGGGAGATTGGCCGGGGAGCTGTTTTTT.

The chain links TRBV6-5 to TRBJ1-2, with a tentative D call TRBD1 (5 bases). Per the germline V gene, CDR1 is MNHEY and CDR2 is SVGAGI. V dropped 0 bases and J dropped 0 bases, with 8 bases sitting between them. The CDR3 loop spans 15 amino acids. CDR3 residues: CASSYSEGSNYGYTF. DNA for the CDR3: TGTGCCAGCAGTTACTCGGAGGGGTCTAACTATGGCTACACCTTC.

The rearrangement joins TRBV2 to TRBJ2-7; D is undetermined. The CDR3 runs to 14 residues. V was cut by 6 bases and J by 0 bases, with 12 bases left in between. Germline CDR1 is SNHLY and CDR2 is FYNNEI. CDR3 nucleotide sequence: TGTGCCAGCAGATCCGACAAGAGCTCCTACGAGCAGTACTTC. This codes for CASRSDKSSYEQYF.

The CDR3 region has the DNA TGTGCCAGCAGCCTACAGGCCTACAATGAGCAGTTCTTC. Encoded protein: CASSLQAYNEQFF. The gene calls are TRBV7-3 and TRBJ2-1; D possibly corresponds to TRBD1 (5 bases). The CDR3 loop spans 13 amino acids. V was cut by 5 bases and J by 2 bases, with 7 bases left in between. Per the germline V gene, CDR1 is SGHTA and CDR2 is FQGTGA. Full variable domain (remainder filled in from reference TRBV7-3 and TRBJ2-1): GAGVSQTPSNKVTEKGKYVELRCDPISGHTALYWYRQSLGQGPEFLIYFQGTGAADDSGLPNDRFFAVRPEGSVSTLKIQRTERGDSAVYLCASSLQAYNEQFFGPGTRLTVL.

The CDR3 sequence: CATSTGNQPQHF. CDR3 DNA: TGTGCCACCAGCACGGGTAATCAGCCCCAGCATTTT. This rearrangement joins TRBV24-1 to TRBJ1-5; D unresolved. Per germline, CDR1 KGHDR and CDR2 SFDVKD. Trimming left V 7 bases short and J 4 bases short, with 7 bases between. The CDR3 consists of 12 residues.

The V gene is TRBV30, the J gene TRBJ2-3; 10 bases line up with TRBD2. V dropped 8 bases and J dropped 0; count of bases not matched to a gene: 5. Germline values: CDR1 GTSNPN, CDR2 SVGIG (reference sequence). This CDR3 spans 14 amino acids. The CDR3 loop is CAVGAGGSTDTQYF. The CDR3 nucleotides read TGTGCCGTGGGAGCGGGAGGGAGCACAGATACGCAGTATTTT.

This chain links TRBV10-3 with TRBJ2-3, with 14 bases fitting TRBD2. Unmatched junction bases numbered 7, after V lost 2 bases and J lost 6 bases. The CDR3 is 17 amino acids. The germline CDR1 and CDR2 sequences are ENHRY and SYGVKD. The CDR3 loop is CAISEPGLAGAPDTQYF. The CDR3 DNA reads TGTGCCATCAGTGAGCCGGGACTAGCGGGAGCACCCGATACGCAGTATTTT.

The V and J genes are TRBV27 and TRBJ2-7; 11 nucleotides align to TRBD1. CDR1 is MNHEY and CDR2 is SMNVEV in the germline V gene (reference sequence). The CDR3 length is 15 residues. V was pared by 4 bases and J by 7 bases, with 9 bases of the junction left unmatched. CDR3 bases: TGTGCCAGCAGTTCCTGGACAGGGGGCAGGTATGAGCAGTACTTC. Its protein product is CASSSWTGGRYEQYF.

The genes are TRBV12-2 and TRBJ2-5; the table calls TRBD2, which could not be checked here. TRBV12-2 is flagged as a pseudogene. There are 14 residues in the CDR3. CDR3 protein: CASRGGTKGETQYF. In DNA form, the CDR3 reads TGTGCAAGTCGCGGAGGGACTAAAGGAGAGACCCAGTACTTC.

As to this clone: Different DNA sequences within this sample yield the same CDR3. The rearrangement links TRBV7-9 to TRBJ1-1, with no clear D. CDR1 and CDR2 (germline): SEHNR, FQNEAQ (reference sequence). The CDR3 covers 13 residues. The germline V and J ends were trimmed by 3 bases and 1 base, with 6 bases remaining between them. The CDR3 coding sequence is TGTGCCAGCAGCTTTAGAGGGAACACTGAAGCTTTCTTT. Translated, it gives CASSFRGNTEAFF. Complete variable domain (other parts from reference TRBV7-9 and TRBJ1-1): DTGVSQNPRHKITKRGQNVTFRCDPISEHNRLYWYRQTLGQGPEFLTYFQNEAQLEKSRLLSDRFSAERPKGSFSTLEIQRTEQGDSAMYLCASSFRGNTEAFFGQGTRLTVV.

The gene calls are TRBV19 and TRBJ2-4; D unresolved. V was clipped by 4 bases and J by 7 bases, with 14 bases between them. Per germline, CDR1 LNHDA and CDR2 SQIVND (reference sequence). The length of the CDR3 is 14 residues. The CDR3 sequence: CASSTGPGGNIQYF. The CDR3 nucleotides are TGTGCCAGTAGTACTGGGCCCGGTGGGAACATTCAGTACTTC.

The V call is TRBV19, the J call TRBJ1-1, with D perhaps matching TRBD1 (6 bases). Germline CDR1 reads LNHDA; CDR2 reads SQIVND (reference sequence). V dropped 1 base and J dropped 3 bases, with 15 bases sitting between them. This CDR3 comprises 16 residues. The CDR3 loop is CASSIGRRGRDTEAFF. CDR3 nucleotide sequence: TGTGCCAGTAGTATAGGTAGAAGGGGGAGGGACACTGAAGCTTTCTTT.

This chain joins TRBV24-1 and TRBJ2-1; 8 bases align to TRBD2. V gave up 0 bases and J gave up 8 bases; unmatched junction bases: 5. The CDR3 has 15 amino acids. CDR1 is KGHDR and CDR2 is SFDVKD in the germline V gene. Here the CDR3 reads CATSDLGAGGYEQFF. The CDR3 region has the DNA TGTGCCACCAGTGATTTGGGCGCGGGAGGCTATGAGCAGTTCTTC.

This sequence joins TRBV21-1 and TRBJ1-4; TRBD1, the table's D call, lacks a check against the DNA. TRBV21-1 is annotated as a pseudogene. CDR3 length: 16 amino acids. CDR3 DNA: TGTGCCAGCAGCAAATCCCGGACAGGGAAGAATGAAAAACTGTTTTTT. This translates into CASSKSRTGKNEKLFF.

This clone has just a few counts. J is TRBJ2-7 and V is TRBV3-1 (or the pseudogene TRBV3-2), with TRBD2 as a possible D gene (5 bases). Between the trimmed V and J ends, which lost 1 base and 3 bases, there was a span of 10 bases. CDR1 and CDR2 from the germline V gene are LGHDT and YNNKEL (reference sequence). There are 14 residues in the CDR3. CDR3: CASSQGSVSYEQYF. As DNA, the CDR3 is TGTGCCAGCAGCCAAGGTAGCGTTAGCTACGAGCAGTACTTC.

This chain connects TRBV11-3 to TRBJ1-4; 10 bases are shared with TRBD1. The V and J ends lost 4 bases and 5 bases, in that order; junction bases with no gene match: 13. CDR1 and CDR2 from the germline V gene are SGHNT and YENEEA. The CDR3 sequence is 18 residues long. Here the CDR3 reads CASSWDRGHTRFNEKLFF. CDR3 bases: TGTGCCAGCAGCTGGGACAGGGGCCATACTAGATTCAATGAAAAACTGTTTTTT.

The V and J genes are TRBV28 and TRBJ1-2; D call uncertain. This CDR3 region has 13 residues. Trimming took off 2 bases at V and 4 bases at J, with 8 bases between the two ends. Germline lookup yields CDR1 MDHEN and CDR2 SYDVKM. As DNA, the CDR3 is TGTGCCAGCAGTTTAAGGGAGGTCTATGGCTACACCTTC. Translation gives CASSLREVYGYTF.

This clone showed up just once. V and J are TRBV15 and TRBJ1-4; D not certain. The V and J ends lost 1 base and 0 bases respectively, with 3 bases between them. Germline V gene sequence: CDR1 LNHNV, CDR2 YYDKDF (reference sequence). The CDR3 is 14 amino acids. In DNA form, the CDR3 reads TGTGCCACCAGCAGAGTAGCAACTAATGAAAAACTGTTTTTT. This sequence encodes CATSRVATNEKLFF. The whole variable domain, remainder taken from reference TRBV15 and TRBJ1-4, is DAMVIQNPRYQVTQFGKPVTLSCSQTLNHNVMYWYQQKSSQAPKLLFHYYDKDFNNEADTPDNFQSRRPNTSFCFLDIRSPGLGDTAMYLCATSRVATNEKLFFGSGTQLSVL.

This chain joins TRBV5-6 and TRBJ1-1, with TRBD1 matching over 8 bases. V trimming: 5 bases; J trimming: 1 base; junction bases outside the gene matches: 7. Germline V gene lookup returns CDR1 SGHDT and CDR2 YYEEEE. The CDR3 consists of 15 residues. The CDR3 nucleotides read TGTGCCAGCAGGTGGGGCAGGGGGCGGAACACTGAAGCTTTCTTT. Residues: CASRWGRGRNTEAFF.

The chain joins TRBV19 to TRBJ2-5; TRBD2 matches 14 bases. Germline V lookup: CDR1 LNHDA, CDR2 SQIVND (reference sequence). There are 17 residues in the CDR3. Trimming removed 6 bases from V and 1 base from J; junction bases left unmatched: 7. CDR3 in DNA: TGTGCCAGTAGCAAAGGACTAGCGGGAGGTTTCCAAGAGACCCAGTACTTC. It is translated as CASSKGLAGGFQETQYF.

This clone was seen only once. CDR3 amino acids: CASTQGNTGELFF. CDR3 in DNA: TGTGCCAGCACACAGGGTAATACCGGGGAGCTGTTTTTT. The chain combines TRBV7-9 with TRBJ2-2; D is perhaps TRBD1 (6 bases). V was clipped by 7 bases and J by 5 bases, with 11 bases between them. The germline CDR1 and CDR2 sequences are SEHNR and FQNEAQ (reference sequence). The CDR3 consists of 13 residues.

This chain links TRBV4-2 with TRBJ1-5, with TRBD1 as a possible D gene (6 bases). The CDR3 has 15 amino acids. CDR1 is LGHNA, CDR2 YNFKEQ, per germline. V lost 5 bases and J 1 base, leaving 12 bases between the germline ends. This chain's CDR3 is CASSDTGPSNQPQHF. In DNA form, the CDR3 reads TGTGCCAGCAGCGATACAGGGCCAAGCAATCAGCCCCAGCATTTT.